This T cell receptor (beta chain) was found in a study of T cells in Graves' hyperthyroidism and ophthalmopathy. Overall study context: The initial diagnosis was the point when peripheral blood was collected, ahead of any treatment.

This clonotype has a count of ten or more. What it binds is unknown. The CDR3 loop spans 17 amino acids. Germline V gene data show CDR1 as SEHNR and CDR2 as FQNEAQ (reference sequence). Deletions cut 4 bases from V and 1 base from J, with 17 bases between. Findings and limits, study-wide: Onset of ophthalmopathy came a median approximately 6.9 months after the model predicted it.

Amplified TCR beta CDR3 regions derived from RNA transcripts. RT-PCR in the first round (using the HTBI primer set) targeted the TCR CDR3. Each CDR3 protein gets one entry after TCRdb re-called the multiplex PCR reads with MiXCR. Of over 350,000 distinct CDR3 sequences in the sample, around 15% were seen once. Extraction of PBMCs used about 9.2 ml of fresh peripheral blood. This clonotype was sampled from a man in his fifties with Graves' ophthalmopathy. The chain has TRBV7-9 and TRBJ2-4; possibly TRBD2 for D (6 bases). Specimen: blood. The CDR3 protein is CASSSDSAGQAKNIQYF. In DNA form, the CDR3 reads TGTGCCAGCAGCTCGGATAGCGCGGGGCAGGCCAAAAACATTCAGTACTTC.